The source of this T cell receptor beta chain is a study of blood T cell repertoires in COVID-19. Study at large: Some COVID-19 samples were acute and others convalescent; all came from the United States, Italy and Spain. T cells, B-cell-depleted T cells, or PBMCs provided the cDNA or gDNA that served as material.

The method was immunoSEQ multiplex PCR; TCRdb's version includes in-frame clones alone and lacks a portion of them. The repertoire holds almost 300,000 clones, with over 85% as singletons. The germline gives CDR1 LNHDA, CDR2 SQIVND (reference sequence). The V and J ends lost 3 bases and 5 bases, in that order; junction bases with no gene match: 3. The CDR3 extends over 15 amino acids. A single count supports this clone. Followed longitudinally, the Seattle patients had been enrolled during active infection. The sequencing input was peripheral blood. The V and J genes are TRBV19 and TRBJ2-1; TRBD2 agrees at 11 bases. This sequence originates from a woman in her twenties or thirties with COVID-19, enrolled during active disease. In DNA, the CDR3 is TGTGCCAGTAGTATTGCGACTAGCGGGAACAATGAGCAGTTCTTC. Encoded protein: CASSIATSGNNEQFF.